The 12 T cell receptor beta chains presented below share a single source sample, sequenced in a study of T cells after yellow fever vaccination. One entry per CDR3 protein, called by TCRdb with MiXCR from the 5' RACE reads. The table has around 31,000 distinct CDR3 sequences, about 10% seen once; the top ten hold 10% to 15%. This material consisted of PBMCs, either bulk or a sorted T-cell subset (CD4+, CD8+, memory, or dextramer-sorted; not recorded which), taken about 2 weeks after the first yellow fever vaccination. These receptors came from a man aged 18 to 29 who received the YFV17D yellow fever vaccine.

About this clonotype: Since a much larger clone is just one base distant, this may be a read error. The rearrangement uses TRBV5-1 and TRBJ2-5, with D unresolved. Between the trimmed V and J ends, which lost 0 bases and 3 bases, there was a span of 6 bases. From germline, CDR1 is SGHRS and CDR2 YFSETQ. The CDR3 runs 13 residues. This CDR3 reads CASSLGEEETQYF. The DNA of the CDR3 is TGCGCCAGCAGCTTGGGCGAGGAAGAGACCCAGTACTTC. The full variable domain, its missing parts supplied by reference TRBV5-1 and TRBJ2-5, is KAGVTQTPRYLIKTRGQQVTLSCSPISGHRSVSWYQQTPGQGLQFLFEYFSETQRNKGNFPGRFSGRQFSNSRSEMNVSTLELGDSALYLCASSLGEEETQYFGPGTRLLVL.

This clonotype was counted ten times or more. The V call is TRBV11-3, the J call TRBJ1-1; D gene unclear. CDR1 and CDR2 (germline): SGHNT, YENEEA. The CDR3 has 14 amino acids. The germline V and J ends were trimmed by 2 bases and 0 bases, with 7 bases remaining between them. The CDR3 loop is CASSLNNMNTEAFF. In DNA form, the CDR3 reads TGTGCCAGCAGCTTAAATAACATGAACACTGAAGCTTTCTTT.

This clonotype was detected many times. J is TRBJ1-1 and V is TRBV7-3, with no clear D. The CDR3 extends over 12 amino acids. Germline lookup yields CDR1 SGHTA and CDR2 FQGTGA. Trimming shortened V by 3 bases and J by 1 base, and 3 bases separated the two germline ends. CDR3 sequence (DNA): TGTGCCAGCAGCTTTGGGAACACTGAAGCTTTCTTT. It codes for CASSFGNTEAFF.

The chain uses TRBV4-2 and TRBJ1-1; D gene unclear. Germline V gives CDR1 LGHNA, CDR2 YNFKEQ. V dropped 4 bases and J dropped 6 bases, with 15 bases sitting between them. The CDR3 is made up of 14 amino acids. CDR3 residues: CASSRPRDGAEAFF. For the CDR3, the DNA is TGTGCCAGCAGCCGCCCTAGAGATGGAGCTGAAGCTTTCTTT.

This clonotype was counted a few times. The chain employs TRBV20-1 and TRBJ2-1; 9 nucleotides match TRBD2. V lost 3 bases and J lost 7; bases outside the gene matches: 7. This CDR3 is built from 14 residues. In germline, CDR1 is DFQATT, CDR2 SNEGSKA (reference sequence). DNA for the CDR3: TGCAGTGCTAGCGCGGGGGGGGCCGGGAATGAGCAGTTCTTC. Encoded protein: CSASAGGAGNEQFF.

This clonotype appeared many times. This rearrangement joins TRBV7-9 to TRBJ1-1; D not resolved. V shed 1 base and J shed 1 base, with 10 bases lying between them. This CDR3 is 15 amino acids long. Germline V lookup: CDR1 SEHNR, CDR2 FQNEAQ (reference sequence). Here the CDR3 reads CASSLGAARNTEAFF. CDR3 sequence (DNA): TGTGCCAGCAGCTTAGGGGCCGCCCGGAACACTGAAGCTTTCTTT.

This clonotype was observed many times. The CDR3 DNA follows: TGTGCCAGCAGCCAAAGTACAGGGGGCTTATACAATGAGCAGTTCTTC. This translates into CASSQSTGGLYNEQFF. V is TRBV5-4 and J is TRBJ2-1; TRBD1 matches 9 bases. The CDR3 covers 16 residues. With 4 bases clipped from V and 4 bases from J, the junction kept 9 bases outside the gene matches. Germline CDR1 reads SGHNT; CDR2 reads YYREEE (reference sequence).

The J gene is TRBJ2-4, the V gene TRBV4-2; 11 nucleotides align to TRBD2. The CDR3 sequence is 17 residues long. Germline V gene data show CDR1 as LGHNA and CDR2 as YNFKEQ. The J segment lost 7 bases and the V segment lost 0 bases, leaving 8 bases of the junction unmatched. The CDR3 DNA reads TGTGCCAGCAGCCAAGAAATAACTAGCGGGGGAAGGAACATTCAGTACTTC. Protein: CASSQEITSGGRNIQYF.

This clonotype was observed at least ten times. The V and J genes are TRBV7-2 and TRBJ1-2, with D perhaps matching TRBD1 (5 bases). Trimming left V 7 bases short and J 4 bases short, with 19 bases between. The germline V gene has CDR1 SGHTA and CDR2 FQGNSA. CDR3 length equals 15 residues. The CDR3 sequence is CASTPPTTAVYGYTF. The CDR3 nucleotides are TGTGCCAGCACCCCTCCCACGACAGCCGTCTATGGCTACACCTTC.

The chain couples TRBV19 to TRBJ2-3, with 10 positions matching TRBD2. Germline V gives CDR1 LNHDA, CDR2 SQIVND (reference sequence). This CDR3 has 16 residues. After removal of 4 bases from V and 1 base from J, the junction contained 5 bases not matched to a gene. The CDR3 bases are TGTGCCAGTAGTAACCGAGCGGGGGGGGGCACAGATACGCAGTATTTT. This encodes CASSNRAGGGTDTQYF. Full variable domain (missing parts from reference TRBV19 and TRBJ2-3): DGGITQSPKYLFRKEGQNVTLSCEQNLNHDAMYWYRQDPGQGLRLIYYSQIVNDFQKGDIAEGYSVSREKKESFPLTVTSAQKNPTAFYLCASSNRAGGGTDTQYFGPGTRLTVL.

This clonotype was seen ten or more times. V and J are TRBV18 and TRBJ1-4; D is perhaps TRBD1 (6 bases). The CDR3 consists of 14 residues. Germline assignment: CDR1 KGHSH and CDR2 LQKENI. The V end lost 2 bases, the J end lost 8 bases, and 12 bases lay between the germline ends. DNA for the CDR3: TGTGCCAGCTCACCAGGGGGCTTGAGCGAAAAACTGTTTTTT. Residues: CASSPGGLSEKLFF.

This clonotype was recorded many times. This chain uses TRBV12-3 or TRBV12-4 with TRBJ2-3; 10 bases align to TRBD2. This CDR3 spans 15 amino acids. J lost 7 bases, V lost 6 bases, and 10 bases had no gene match. This chain's CDR3 is CASSYRSGGQNTQYF. CDR3 coding DNA: TGTGCCAGCAGCTATCGTAGCGGGGGGCAGAATACGCAGTATTTT.